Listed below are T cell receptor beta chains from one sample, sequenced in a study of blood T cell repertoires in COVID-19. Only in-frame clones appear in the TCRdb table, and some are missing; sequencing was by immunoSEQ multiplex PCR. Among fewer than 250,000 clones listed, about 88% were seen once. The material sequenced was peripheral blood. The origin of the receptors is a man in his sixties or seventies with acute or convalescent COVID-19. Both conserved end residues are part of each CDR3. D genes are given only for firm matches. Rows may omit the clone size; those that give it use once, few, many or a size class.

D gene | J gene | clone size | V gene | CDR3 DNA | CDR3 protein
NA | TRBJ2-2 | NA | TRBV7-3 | TGTGCCAGCAGCTCCCGGGACGGGAGAAAGGCCGGGGAGCTGTTTTTT | CASSSRDGRKAGELFF
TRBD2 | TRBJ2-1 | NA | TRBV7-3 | TGTGCCAGCAGCTTAAAGGGTGGGGGACTAGCGGGAGGAGGTGGATACAATGAGCAGTTCTTC | CASSLKGGGLAGGGGYNEQFF
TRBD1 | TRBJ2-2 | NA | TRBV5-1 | TGCGCCAGCAGCTTCGACAGGGGGCATGGCGGGGAGCTGTTTTTT | CASSFDRGHGGELFF
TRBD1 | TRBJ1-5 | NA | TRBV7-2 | TGTGCCAGCAGCTTAACAGGGGGCATATGGCAGCCCCAGCATTTT | CASSLTGGIWQPQHF
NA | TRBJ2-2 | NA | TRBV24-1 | TGTGCCACCAGTGATTTGTCCCGGAACACCGGGGAGCTGTTTTTT | CATSDLSRNTGELFF
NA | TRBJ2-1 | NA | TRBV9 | TGTGCCAGCAGCCCCCGGGCAGGGGGGCTACTCTACAATGAGCAGTTCTTC | CASSPRAGGLLYNEQFF
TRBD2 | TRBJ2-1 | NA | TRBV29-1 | TGCAGCGTCCGAGCGGGAGGGCTCAATGAGCAGTTCTTC | CSVRAGGLNEQFF
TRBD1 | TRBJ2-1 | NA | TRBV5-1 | TGCGCCAGCAGCTTGGGACAGGGCAATGAGCAGTTCTTC | CASSLGQGNEQFF
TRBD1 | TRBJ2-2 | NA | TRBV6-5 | TGTGCCAGCAGGGGGACAGACGCGAACACCGGGGAGCTGTTTTTT | CASRGTDANTGELFF
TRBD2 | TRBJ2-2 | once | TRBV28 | TGTGCCAGCGACGGCGGGAGGGGGGCCGGGGAGCTGTTTTTT | CASDGGRGAGELFF
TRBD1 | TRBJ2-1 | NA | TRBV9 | TGTGCCAGCAGCGCTCCGGGACAGTCCTACAATGAGCAGTTCTTC | CASSAPGQSYNEQFF
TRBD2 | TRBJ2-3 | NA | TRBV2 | TGTGCCAGCAGGGCTGGGACTAGCGGCCGTGATCACCGGAGAAGAAATACGCAGTATTTT | CASRAGTSGRDHRRRNTQYF
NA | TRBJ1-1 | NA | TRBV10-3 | TGTGCCATCAGTGAGTCTCAGGTCCCTGAAGCTTTCTTT | CAISESQVPEAFF
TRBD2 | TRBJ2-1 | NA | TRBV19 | TGTGCCAGTACCACTAGCGGGACTACCTACAATGAGCAGTTCTTC | CASTTSGTTYNEQFF
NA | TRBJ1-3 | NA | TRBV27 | TGTGCCAGCAGGCAGGGATCTGGAAACACCATATATTTT | CASRQGSGNTIYF
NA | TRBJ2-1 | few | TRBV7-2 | TGTGCCAGCAGCTTAGCCCCAAAAAATGAGCAGTTCTTC | CASSLAPKNEQFF
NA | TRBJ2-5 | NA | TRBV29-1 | TGCAGCGTAGCGGGAGAGACCCAGTACTTC | CSVAGETQYF
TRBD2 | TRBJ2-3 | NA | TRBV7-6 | TGTGCCAGCAGCTTAGCGCTTAGCGGGTACCGCACAGATACGCAGTATTTT | CASSLALSGYRTDTQYF
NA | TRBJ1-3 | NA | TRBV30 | TGTGCCTGGAGTGTACGCAGGGCGGGAAACACCATATATTTT | CAWSVRRAGNTIYF
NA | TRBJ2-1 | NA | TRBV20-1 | TGCAGTGCTAGTGCTCCTGGAAGGGAGGCCTACAATGAGCAGTTCTTC | CSASAPGREAYNEQFF
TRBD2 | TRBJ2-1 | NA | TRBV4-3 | TGCGCCAGCAGCCCGGGGCTAGCGGGTAAGGATGAGCAGTTCTTC | CASSPGLAGKDEQFF
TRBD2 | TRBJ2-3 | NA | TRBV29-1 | TGCAGCGTCATTTGGCCTAGACTAGGAGCGGGGGGGGAAGATACGCAGTATTTT | CSVIWPRLGAGGEDTQYF
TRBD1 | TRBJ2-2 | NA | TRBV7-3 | TGTGCCAGCAGCCCCCGGGGGACAGGGTTGGCCACCGGGGAGCTGTTTTTT | CASSPRGTGLATGELFF
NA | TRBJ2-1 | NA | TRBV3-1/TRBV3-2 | TGTGCCAGCAGCCAAGGGGCTAGCGCGTACAATGAGCAGTTCTTC | CASSQGASAYNEQFF
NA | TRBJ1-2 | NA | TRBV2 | TGTGCCAGCACCCCTCCGGACAGAATCTATGGCTACACCTTC | CASTPPDRIYGYTF
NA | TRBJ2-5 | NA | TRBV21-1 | TGTGCCAGCAGCAAAGAGGGGACTAGCGGGTATCAAGAGACCCAGTACTTC | CASSKEGTSGYQETQYF
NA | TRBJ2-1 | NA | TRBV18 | TGTGCCAGCTCACCACCGTTAGCGAATGAGCAGTTCTTC | CASSPPLANEQFF
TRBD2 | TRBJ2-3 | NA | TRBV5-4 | TGTGCCAGCAGCTTGCGGCTAGCGGGAGGCACAGATACGCAGTATTTT | CASSLRLAGGTDTQYF
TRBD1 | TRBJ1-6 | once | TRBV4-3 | TGCGCCAGCAGCCAAGATACAGGGGGTCCCCAGTCGTATAATTCACCCCTCCACTTT | CASSQDTGGPQSYNSPLHF
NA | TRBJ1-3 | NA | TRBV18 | TGTGCCAGCTCACCACGACCGGGTAACTCTGGAAACACCATATATTTT | CASSPRPGNSGNTIYF
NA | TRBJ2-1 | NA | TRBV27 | TGTGCCAGCAGTTCATGGGACACGAGCTACAATGAGCAGTTCTTC | CASSSWDTSYNEQFF
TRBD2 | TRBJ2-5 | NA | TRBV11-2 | TGTGCCAGCGAAAAGGGACTAGCGGGAAAAGAGACCCAGTACTTC | CASEKGLAGKETQYF
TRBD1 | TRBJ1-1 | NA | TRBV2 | TGTGCCAGCAGGGGACAGGGGGCTTTTAATGAAGCTTTCTTT | CASRGQGAFNEAFF
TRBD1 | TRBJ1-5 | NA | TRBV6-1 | TGTGCCAGCAGTGGGGGAGGTGGACAGGGGGCAGGCCAGCCCCAGCATTTT | CASSGGGGQGAGQPQHF
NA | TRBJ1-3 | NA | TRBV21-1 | TGTGCCAGCAGTCCGCGACAGAAGTACTCTGGAAACACCATATATTTT | CASSPRQKYSGNTIYF
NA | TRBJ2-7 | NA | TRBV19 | TGTGCCAGTAGTAGCTTAAGTCAGTCGATGCTCTACGAGCAGTACTTC | CASSSLSQSMLYEQYF
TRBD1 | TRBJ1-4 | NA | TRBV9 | TGTGCCAGCAGCCTGGGGACAGGGCTTAATGAAAAACTGTTTTTT | CASSLGTGLNEKLFF
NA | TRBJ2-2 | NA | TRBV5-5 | TGTGCCAGCAGCTTGAACGGGGGGCCAGGAACCGGGGAGCTGTTTTTT | CASSLNGGPGTGELFF
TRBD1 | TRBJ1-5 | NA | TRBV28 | TGTGCCAGCAGCCCTGGAGGCAGGGGGCATCAGCCCCAGCATTTT | CASSPGGRGHQPQHF
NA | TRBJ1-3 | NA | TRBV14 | TGTGCCAGCAGCCACGATCGGGTCTCTGGAAACACCATATATTTT | CASSHDRVSGNTIYF
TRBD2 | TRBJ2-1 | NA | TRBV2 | TGTGCCAGCATTGCTGGCGGGAGGGACTACAATGAGCAGTTCTTC | CASIAGGRDYNEQFF
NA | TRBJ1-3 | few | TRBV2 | TGTGCCAGCAGTACAGGGTCTCTAGATGGAAACACCATATATTTT | CASSTGSLDGNTIYF
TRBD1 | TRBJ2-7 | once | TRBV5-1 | TGCGCCAGCAGCTATCGAGGGACAGGGGACGAGCAGTACTTC | CASSYRGTGDEQYF
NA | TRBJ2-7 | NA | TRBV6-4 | TGTGCCAGCATACCGGGGGTACAGTACTTC | CASIPGVQYF
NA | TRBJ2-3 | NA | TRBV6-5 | TGTGCCAGCAGGTGGGGCGGTTCAGATACGCAGTATTTT | CASRWGGSDTQYF
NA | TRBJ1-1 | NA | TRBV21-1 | TGTGCCAGCAGCAAAGAAGGTAGACGTGAGGTGCTGGGCACTGAAGCTTTCTTT | CASSKEGRREVLGTEAFF